The present T cell receptor beta chain was sequenced within a study of blood T cell repertoires in COVID-19. CDR1 SEHNR and CDR2 FQNEAQ come from the germline V gene (reference sequence). The CDR3 sequence is 18 residues long. V lost 0 bases and J 6 bases, leaving 24 bases between the germline ends. Libraries were prepared by immunoSEQ multiplex PCR; TCRdb keeps only in-frame clonotypes and omits some of them. Among a few hundred thousand clones, approximately 88% were seen once, and the ten largest hold 2% to 2.5%. The TCR comes from a woman aged 40 to 50 with acute COVID-19. This chain connects TRBV7-9 to TRBJ2-7; tentative D call: TRBD2 (6 bases). Sequencing input: PBMCs or T cells enriched from blood (not recorded which). The CDR3 sequence: CASSLAVPPRSLGGEQYV. The CDR3 DNA is TGTGCCAGCAGCTTAGCGGTCCCCCCCCGGAGTCTGGGGGGCGAGCAGTACGTC.